This paragraph covers one TCR beta chain sequence. This clone was observed once. No cognate antigen has been identified for it. No much larger clone is present one base from it, and per-base qualities are unavailable. Every CD3G-deficient patient showed evidence of autoimmunity, and the autoimmunity was more severe in two of the patients. At testing, patients were between 2 and 39 years old and showed lower naive and higher memory CD4+ and CD8+ T-cell proportions. CD4+ cells were FACS-sorted into CD25-high CD127-low regulatory T cells and CD25-low CD127-high conventional CD4+ T cells. About six individuals with CD3G deficiency were included in the patient group. An international network of physicians spanning the United States, Europe and Asia provided the patient samples and clinical data. Ficoll density separation was used to isolate peripheral blood mononuclear cells. The sample comes from a study of regulatory T cells (dated by TCRdb to 2017 to 2018). Regarding the complete study: T-cell receptor beta repertoires of sorted regulatory, conventional CD4+ and CD8+ T cells were compared between CD3G-deficient patients and healthy controls. General findings and caveats noted by the study authors: Hydrophobic residues at CDR3 positions 6 and 7 were enriched in conventional CD4+ T cells from CD3G-deficient patients, suggesting more self-reactive specificities. Repertoires from patients had restricted unique TRB V-J pairs and skewed V and J gene usage, with the strongest effect in regulatory T cells.

For the multiplex PCR, 52 forward TRBV primers and 13 reverse TRBJ primers were used, and amplification bias was corrected with both assay-based and computational methods. Rearranged TRB loci were amplified from genomic DNA by multiplex PCR within the immunoSEQ assay. TRB amplicons were sequenced on an Illumina HiSeq platform. The published analysis was carried out like this. Custom algorithms error-filtered the raw sequences and aligned them to reference gene sequences, after which the immunoSEQ online tools were used for analysis. Frequencies of productive and nonproductive TRB rearrangements were assessed among unique sequences as well as among total sequences. The likelihood of self-reactivity was estimated by examining two features, hydrophobicity and amino acid composition, of TRB CDR3 positions 6 and 7. Groups were compared by t tests, Mann-Whitney tests or two-way ANOVA performed in Prism software. TCRdb took over this immuneACCESS table, retaining in-frame rearrangements with V and J assigned. Such tables are incomplete; in checked studies, under half of the missing clones stem from an unresolved V gene, and the remainder is unexplained. V and J calls and clone size come straight from that table; D and trimming were deduced from the DNA. In all, the sample holds 25,000 to 30,000 clones, and 85% to 95% of those were seen once. Of the sample, about 1.6% falls within the top ten clones.

This sequence originates from a person aged 18-35 years with CD3G deficiency. The specimen was conventional CD4+ T cells sorted from blood.

The CDR3 sequence is CAWSVPRTVNSNQPQHF. The DNA reads TGTGCCTGGAGTGTACCCCGGACAGTTAATAGCAATCAGCCCCAGCATTTT. The chain is encoded by TRBV30 joined to TRBJ1-5, with TRBD1 as a weak D call on 6 bases. Taken from the germline V gene (reference sequence), the CDR1 and CDR2 loops are GTSNPN and SVGIG. There are 17 amino acids in the CDR3, from cysteine to phenylalanine inclusive. CDR3 DNA only is kept here, 51 bases in frame from base 1. V loses 0 bases of germline sequence and J loses 0 bases, and the interval between the two ends is 15 bases.